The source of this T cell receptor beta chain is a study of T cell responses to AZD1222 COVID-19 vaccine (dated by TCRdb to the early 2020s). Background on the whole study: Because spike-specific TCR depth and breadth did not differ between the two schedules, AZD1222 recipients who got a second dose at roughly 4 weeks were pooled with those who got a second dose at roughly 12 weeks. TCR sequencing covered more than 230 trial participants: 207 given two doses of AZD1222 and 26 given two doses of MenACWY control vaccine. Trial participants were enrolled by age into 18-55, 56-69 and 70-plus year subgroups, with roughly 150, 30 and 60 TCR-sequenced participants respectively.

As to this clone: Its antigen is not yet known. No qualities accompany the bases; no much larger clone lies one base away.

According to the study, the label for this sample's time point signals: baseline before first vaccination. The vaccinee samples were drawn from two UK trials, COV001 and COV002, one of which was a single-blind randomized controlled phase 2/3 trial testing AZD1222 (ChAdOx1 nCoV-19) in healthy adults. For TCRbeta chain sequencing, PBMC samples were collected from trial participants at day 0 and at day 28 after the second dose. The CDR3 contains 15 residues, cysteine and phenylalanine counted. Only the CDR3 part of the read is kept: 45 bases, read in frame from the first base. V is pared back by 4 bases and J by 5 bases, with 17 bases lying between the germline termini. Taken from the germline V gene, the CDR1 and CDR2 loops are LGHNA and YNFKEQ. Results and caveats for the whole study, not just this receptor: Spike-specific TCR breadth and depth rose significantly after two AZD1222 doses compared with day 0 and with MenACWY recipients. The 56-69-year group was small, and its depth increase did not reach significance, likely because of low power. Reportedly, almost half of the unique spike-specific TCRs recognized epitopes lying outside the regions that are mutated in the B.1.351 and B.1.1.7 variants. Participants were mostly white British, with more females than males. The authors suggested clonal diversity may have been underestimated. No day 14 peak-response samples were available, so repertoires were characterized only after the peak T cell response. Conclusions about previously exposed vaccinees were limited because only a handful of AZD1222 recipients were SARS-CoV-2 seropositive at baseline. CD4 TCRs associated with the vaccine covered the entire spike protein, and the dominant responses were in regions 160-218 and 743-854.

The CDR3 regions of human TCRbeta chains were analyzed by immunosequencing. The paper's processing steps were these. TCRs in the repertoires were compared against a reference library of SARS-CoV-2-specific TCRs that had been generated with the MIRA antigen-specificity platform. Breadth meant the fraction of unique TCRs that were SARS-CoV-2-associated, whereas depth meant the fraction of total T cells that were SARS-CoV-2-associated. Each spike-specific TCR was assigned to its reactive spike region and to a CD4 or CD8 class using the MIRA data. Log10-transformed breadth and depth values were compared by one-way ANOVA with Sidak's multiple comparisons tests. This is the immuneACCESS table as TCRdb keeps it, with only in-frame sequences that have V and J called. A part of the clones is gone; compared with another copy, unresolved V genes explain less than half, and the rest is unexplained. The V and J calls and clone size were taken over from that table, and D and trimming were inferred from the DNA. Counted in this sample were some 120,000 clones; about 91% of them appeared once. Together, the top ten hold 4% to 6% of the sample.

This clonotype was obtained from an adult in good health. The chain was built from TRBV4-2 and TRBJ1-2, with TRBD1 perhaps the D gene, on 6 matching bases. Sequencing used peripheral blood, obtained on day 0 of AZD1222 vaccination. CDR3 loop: CASSPSGQATYGYTF. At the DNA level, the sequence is TGTGCCAGCAGCCCATCGGGACAAGCCACATATGGCTACACCTTC.